This T cell receptor (beta chain) originates from a study of T-cell reconstitution after alpha-beta-depleted transplantation in children. In this sample, this clonotype turned up a few times. A library of TCRbeta sequences, prepared with unique molecular identifiers, was generated. TCRdb used MiXCR to reprocess the PCR reads, holding one entry per CDR3 protein. Among fewer than 450,000 distinct CDR3 sequences listed, under 20% were seen once. This material consisted of PBMCs, mostly from graft donor cells, taken 360 days after TCRalphabeta/CD19-depleted stem cell transplant. This receptor was taken from a male patient between 2 and 10 years old who had a stem cell transplant for acute lymphoblastic leukemia, so the T cells may come from the graft donor.

CDR3 DNA: TGTGCCAGCACAAGGGGGCCCGATCAGCCCCAGCATTTT. Translated, it gives CASTRGPDQPQHF. This chain uses TRBV6-5 with TRBJ1-5, with TRBD1 matching over 7 bases. The CDR3 runs 13 residues. The ends lost 7 bases at V and 5 bases at J; junction bases unmatched: 5. CDR1 MNHEY and CDR2 SVGAGI come from the germline V gene.